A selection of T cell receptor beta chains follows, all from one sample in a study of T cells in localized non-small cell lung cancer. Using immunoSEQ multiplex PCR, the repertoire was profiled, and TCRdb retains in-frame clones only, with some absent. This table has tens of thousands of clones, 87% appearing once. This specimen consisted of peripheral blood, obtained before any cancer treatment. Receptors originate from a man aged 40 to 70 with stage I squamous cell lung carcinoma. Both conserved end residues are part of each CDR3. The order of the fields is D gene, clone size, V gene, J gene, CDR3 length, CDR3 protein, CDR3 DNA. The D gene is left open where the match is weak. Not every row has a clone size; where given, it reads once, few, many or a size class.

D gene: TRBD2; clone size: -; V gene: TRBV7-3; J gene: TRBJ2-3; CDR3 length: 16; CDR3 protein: CASSTRTSGGLITQYF; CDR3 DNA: TGTGCCAGCAGCACACGGACTAGCGGGGGCCTTATCACGCAGTATTTT
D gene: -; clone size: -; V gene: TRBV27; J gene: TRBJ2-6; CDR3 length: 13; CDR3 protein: CASKGTGANVLTF; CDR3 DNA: TGTGCCAGCAAGGGGACTGGGGCCAACGTCCTGACTTTC
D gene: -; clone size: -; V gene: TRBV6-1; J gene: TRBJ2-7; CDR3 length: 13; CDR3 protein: CASRGRPSYEQYF; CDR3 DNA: TGTGCCAGCCGTGGGCGCCCCTCCTACGAGCAGTACTTC
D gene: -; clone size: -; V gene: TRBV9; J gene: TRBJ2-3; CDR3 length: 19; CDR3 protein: CASSSQEFPTFYSTDTQYF; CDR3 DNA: TGTGCCAGCAGCTCCCAAGAGTTTCCTACCTTTTATAGCACAGATACGCAGTATTTT
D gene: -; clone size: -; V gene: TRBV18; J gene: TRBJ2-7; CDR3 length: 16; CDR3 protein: CASSPQLGRAPGVQYF; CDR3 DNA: TGTGCCAGCTCACCACAGCTAGGCAGGGCCCCTGGTGTCCAGTACTTC
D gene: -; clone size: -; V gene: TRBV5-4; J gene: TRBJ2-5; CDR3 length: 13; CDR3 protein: CASSLSGEETQYF; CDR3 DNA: TGTGCCAGCAGCTTGTCCGGGGAAGAGACCCAGTACTTC
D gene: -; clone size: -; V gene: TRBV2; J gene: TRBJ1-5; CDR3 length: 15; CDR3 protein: CASSAGGMSNQPQHF; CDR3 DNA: TGTGCCAGCAGTGCGGGAGGCATGAGCAATCAGCCCCAGCATTTT
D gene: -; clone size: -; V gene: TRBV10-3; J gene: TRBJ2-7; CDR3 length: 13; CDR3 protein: CAISVRQGVEQYF; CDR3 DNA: TGTGCCATCAGTGTAAGGCAGGGCGTCGAGCAGTACTTC
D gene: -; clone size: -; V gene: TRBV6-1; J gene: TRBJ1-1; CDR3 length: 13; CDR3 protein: CASSPNGQFEAFF; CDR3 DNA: TGTGCCAGCAGTCCAAATGGACAGTTTGAAGCTTTCTTT
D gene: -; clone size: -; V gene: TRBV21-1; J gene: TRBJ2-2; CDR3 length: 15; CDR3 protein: CASSPGQGNTGELFF; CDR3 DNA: TGTGCCAGCTCACCGGGACAGGGGAACACCGGGGAGCTGTTTTTT
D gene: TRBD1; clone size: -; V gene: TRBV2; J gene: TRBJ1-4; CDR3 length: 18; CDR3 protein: CASRLDRGRISANEKLFF; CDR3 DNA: TGTGCCAGCAGGTTGGACAGGGGGCGGATTTCAGCCAATGAAAAACTGTTTTTT
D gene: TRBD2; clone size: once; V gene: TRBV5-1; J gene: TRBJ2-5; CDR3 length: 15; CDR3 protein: CASMVGGGRQETQYF; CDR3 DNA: TGCGCCAGCATGGTTGGCGGGGGGCGGCAAGAGACCCAGTACTTC
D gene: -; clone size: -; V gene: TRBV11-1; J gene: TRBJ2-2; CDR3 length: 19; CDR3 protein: CASLTREGKGLQNTGELFF; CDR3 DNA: TGTGCCAGCCTAACCCGGGAAGGAAAGGGGCTCCAGAACACCGGGGAGCTGTTTTTT
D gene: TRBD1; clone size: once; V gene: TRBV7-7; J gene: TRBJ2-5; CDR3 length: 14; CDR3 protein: CASSGQGMGETQYF; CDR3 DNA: TGTGCCAGCAGCGGACAGGGGATGGGGGAGACCCAGTACTTC
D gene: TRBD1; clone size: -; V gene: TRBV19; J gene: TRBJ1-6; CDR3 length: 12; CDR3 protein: CASSAIQGTLHF; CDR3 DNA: TGTGCCAGTAGTGCTATACAGGGGACCCTCCACTTT
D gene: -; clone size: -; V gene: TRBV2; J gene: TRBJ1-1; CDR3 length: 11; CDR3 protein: CASVKNTEAFF; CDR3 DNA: TGTGCCAGCGTAAAAAACACTGAAGCTTTCTTT
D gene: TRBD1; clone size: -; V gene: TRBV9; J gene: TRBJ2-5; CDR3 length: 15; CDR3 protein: CASSVATGGLETQYF; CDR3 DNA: TGTGCCAGCAGCGTAGCCACAGGGGGGTTAGAGACCCAGTACTTC
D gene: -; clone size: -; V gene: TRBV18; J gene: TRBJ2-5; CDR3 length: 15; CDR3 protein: CASSPRSTTPETQYF; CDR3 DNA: TGTGCCAGCTCACCAAGATCGACGACGCCGGAGACCCAGTACTTC
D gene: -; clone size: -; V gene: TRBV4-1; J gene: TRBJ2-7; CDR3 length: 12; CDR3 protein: CASSQDSYEQYF; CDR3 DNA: TGCGCCAGCAGCCAAGATTCCTACGAGCAGTACTTC